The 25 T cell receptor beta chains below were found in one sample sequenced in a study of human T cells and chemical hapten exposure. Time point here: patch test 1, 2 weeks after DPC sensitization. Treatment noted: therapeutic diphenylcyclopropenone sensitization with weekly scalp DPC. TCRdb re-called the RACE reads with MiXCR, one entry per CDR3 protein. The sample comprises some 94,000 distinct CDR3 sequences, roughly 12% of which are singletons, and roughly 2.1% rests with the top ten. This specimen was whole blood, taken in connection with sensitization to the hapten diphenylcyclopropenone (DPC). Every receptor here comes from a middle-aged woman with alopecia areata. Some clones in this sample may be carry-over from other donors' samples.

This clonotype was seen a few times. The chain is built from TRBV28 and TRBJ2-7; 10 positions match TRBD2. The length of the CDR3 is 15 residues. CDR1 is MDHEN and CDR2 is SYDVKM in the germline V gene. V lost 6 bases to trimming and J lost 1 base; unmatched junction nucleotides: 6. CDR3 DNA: TGTGCCAGCAGAGCTAGCGGGAGCCCATCCTACGAGCAGTACTTC. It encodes CASRASGSPSYEQYF.

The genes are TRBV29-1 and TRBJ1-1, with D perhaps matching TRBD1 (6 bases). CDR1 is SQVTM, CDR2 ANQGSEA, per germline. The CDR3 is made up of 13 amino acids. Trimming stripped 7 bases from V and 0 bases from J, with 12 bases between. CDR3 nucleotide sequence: TGCAGCGCAGGACAGACTTTGAACACTGAAGCTTTCTTT. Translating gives CSAGQTLNTEAFF.

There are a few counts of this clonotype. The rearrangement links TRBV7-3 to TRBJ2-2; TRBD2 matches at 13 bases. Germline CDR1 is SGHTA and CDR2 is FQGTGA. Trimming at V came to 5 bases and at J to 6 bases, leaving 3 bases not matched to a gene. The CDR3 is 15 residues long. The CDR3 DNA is TGTGCCAGCAGCATCGGACTAGCGGGAGCCGGGGAGCTGTTTTTT. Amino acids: CASSIGLAGAGELFF.

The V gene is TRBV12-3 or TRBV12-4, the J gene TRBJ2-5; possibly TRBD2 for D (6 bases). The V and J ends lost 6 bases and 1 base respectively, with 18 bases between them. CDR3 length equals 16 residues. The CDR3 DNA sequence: TGTGCCAGCAGGCCAGACTCGGGACTTCGCCAAGAGACCCAGTACTTC. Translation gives CASRPDSGLRQETQYF.

CDR3 protein: CASSLQFSDTQYF. For the CDR3, the DNA is TGTGCCAGCAGCTTACAGTTCTCAGATACGCAGTATTTT. The genes are TRBV11-3 and TRBJ2-3, with D hard to call. Germline lookup yields CDR1 SGHNT and CDR2 YENEEA. The CDR3 runs to 13 residues. V was shortened by 2 bases and J by 4 bases, with 7 bases between the two germline ends.

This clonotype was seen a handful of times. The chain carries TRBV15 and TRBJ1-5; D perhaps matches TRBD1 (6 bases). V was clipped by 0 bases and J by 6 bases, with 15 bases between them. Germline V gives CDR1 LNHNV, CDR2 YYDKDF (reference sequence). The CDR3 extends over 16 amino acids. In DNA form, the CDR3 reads TGTGCCACCAGCAGAGATTGGGGGGCTGCCGTTCAGCCCCAGCATTTT. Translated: CATSRDWGAAVQPQHF.

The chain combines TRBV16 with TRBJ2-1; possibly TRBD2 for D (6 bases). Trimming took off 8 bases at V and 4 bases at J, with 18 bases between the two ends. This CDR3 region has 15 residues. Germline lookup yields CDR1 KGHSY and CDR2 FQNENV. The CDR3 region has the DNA TGTGCCAGCGGAGGGTATATTGGAGGGTACAATGAGCAGTTCTTC. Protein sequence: CASGGYIGGYNEQFF.

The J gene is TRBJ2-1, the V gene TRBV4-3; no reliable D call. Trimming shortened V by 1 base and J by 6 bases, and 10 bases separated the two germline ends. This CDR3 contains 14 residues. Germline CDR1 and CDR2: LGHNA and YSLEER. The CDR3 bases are TGCGCCAGCAGCCAAGGACCCGGATCCAATGAGCAGTTCTTC. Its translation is CASSQGPGSNEQFF.

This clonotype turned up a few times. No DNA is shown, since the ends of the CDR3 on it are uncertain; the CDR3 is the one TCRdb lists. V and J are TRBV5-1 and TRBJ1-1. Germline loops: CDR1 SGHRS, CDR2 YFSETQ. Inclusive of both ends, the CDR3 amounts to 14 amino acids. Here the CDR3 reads CASSFQVSNTEAFF.

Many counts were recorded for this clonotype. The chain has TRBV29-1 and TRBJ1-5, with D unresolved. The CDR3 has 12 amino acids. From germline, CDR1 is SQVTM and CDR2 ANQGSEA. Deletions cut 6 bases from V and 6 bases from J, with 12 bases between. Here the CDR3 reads CSVGEMGQPQHF. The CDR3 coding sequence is TGCAGCGTCGGGGAAATGGGTCAGCCCCAGCATTTT.

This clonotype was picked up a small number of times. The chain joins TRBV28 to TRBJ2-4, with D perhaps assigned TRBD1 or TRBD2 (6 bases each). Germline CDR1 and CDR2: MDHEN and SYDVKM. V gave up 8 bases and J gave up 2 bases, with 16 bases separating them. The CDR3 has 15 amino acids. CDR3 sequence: CASQPGAVTKNIQYF. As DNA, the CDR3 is TGTGCCAGCCAACCGGGGGCGGTGACCAAAAACATTCAGTACTTC.

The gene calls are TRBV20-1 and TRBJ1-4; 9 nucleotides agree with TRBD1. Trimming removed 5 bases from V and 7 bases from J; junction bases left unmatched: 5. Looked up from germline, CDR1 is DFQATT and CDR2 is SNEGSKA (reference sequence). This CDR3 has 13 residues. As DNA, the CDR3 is TGCAGTGCTGCGGGACAGGGTGGTGAAAAACTGTTTTTT. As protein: CSAAGQGGEKLFF.

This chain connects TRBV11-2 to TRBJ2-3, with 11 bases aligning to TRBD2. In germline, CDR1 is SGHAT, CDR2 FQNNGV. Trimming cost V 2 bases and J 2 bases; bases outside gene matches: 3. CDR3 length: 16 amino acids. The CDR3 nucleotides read TGTGCCAGCAGCTTAAGACTAGCGGGACACACAGATACGCAGTATTTT. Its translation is CASSLRLAGHTDTQYF.

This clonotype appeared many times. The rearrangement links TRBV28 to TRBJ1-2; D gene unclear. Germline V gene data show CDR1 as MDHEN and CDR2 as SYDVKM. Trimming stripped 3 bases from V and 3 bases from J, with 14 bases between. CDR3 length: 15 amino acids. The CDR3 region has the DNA TGTGCCAGCAGTTTTGCAGCGTCGAATGACTATGGCTACACCTTC. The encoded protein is CASSFAASNDYGYTF.

In nucleotides, the CDR3 is TGCAGCGCTCTGATCACTGAAGCTTTCTTT. Translating gives CSALITEAFF. The chain links TRBV29-1 to TRBJ1-1, with unresolved D. With 7 bases removed from V and 4 bases from J, the gap between germline ends came to 7 bases. Per the germline V gene, CDR1 is SQVTM and CDR2 is ANQGSEA. The CDR3 covers 10 residues.

CDR3 sequence (DNA): TGTGCCAGCTCACCCCCTAGCGTACCCTACGAGCAGTACTTC. It codes for CASSPPSVPYEQYF. The genes are TRBV18 and TRBJ2-7, with D tentatively TRBD2 (6 bases). The germline V and J ends were trimmed by 3 bases and 2 bases, with 11 bases remaining between them. Germline V gene sequence: CDR1 KGHSH, CDR2 LQKENI. This CDR3 has 14 residues. Combining the CDR3 with reference TRBV18 and TRBJ2-7 gives the whole variable domain NAGVMQNPRHLVRRRGQEARLRCSPMKGHSHVYWYRQLPEEGLKFMVYLQKENIIDESGMPKERFSAEFPKEGPSILRIQQVVRGDSAAYFCASSPPSVPYEQYFGPGTRLTVT.

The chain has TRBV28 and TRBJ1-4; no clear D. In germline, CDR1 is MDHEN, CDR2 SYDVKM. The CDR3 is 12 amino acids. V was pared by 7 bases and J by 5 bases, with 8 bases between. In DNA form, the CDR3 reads TGTGCCAGCACCTCACAAAATGAAAAACTGTTTTTT. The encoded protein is CASTSQNEKLFF.

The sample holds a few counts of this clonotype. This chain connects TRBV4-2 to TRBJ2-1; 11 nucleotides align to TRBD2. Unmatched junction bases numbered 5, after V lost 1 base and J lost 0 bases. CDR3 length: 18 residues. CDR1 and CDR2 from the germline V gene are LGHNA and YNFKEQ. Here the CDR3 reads CASSQGGSGRASYNEQFF. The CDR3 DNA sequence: TGTGCCAGCAGCCAAGGAGGTAGCGGGAGGGCCTCCTACAATGAGCAGTTCTTC.

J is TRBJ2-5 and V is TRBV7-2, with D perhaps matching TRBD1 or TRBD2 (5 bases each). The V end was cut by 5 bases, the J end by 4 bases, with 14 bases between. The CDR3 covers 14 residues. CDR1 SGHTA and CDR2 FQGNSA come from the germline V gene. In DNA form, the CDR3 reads TGTGCCAGCAGCCTGTTCAGGGAGTTAGAGACCCAGTACTTC. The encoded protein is CASSLFRELETQYF.

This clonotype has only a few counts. The DNA for the CDR3 is TGCGCCAGCAGGGAACAGGGGGCAGATACGCAGTATTTT. The encoded protein is CASREQGADTQYF. J is TRBJ2-3 and V is TRBV10-2, with 8 bases matching TRBD1. The V gene's germline CDR1 is WSHSY and CDR2 SAAADI. J was trimmed by 4 bases and V by 6 bases; bases with no gene match: 3. The CDR3 is made up of 13 amino acids.

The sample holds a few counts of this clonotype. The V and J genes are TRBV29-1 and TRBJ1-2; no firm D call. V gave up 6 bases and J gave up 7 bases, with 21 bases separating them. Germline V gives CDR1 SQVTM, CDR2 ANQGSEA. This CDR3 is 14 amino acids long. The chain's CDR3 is CSVHTLGRPLGYTF. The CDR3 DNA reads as TGCAGCGTACATACCTTAGGACGGCCACTTGGCTACACCTTC.

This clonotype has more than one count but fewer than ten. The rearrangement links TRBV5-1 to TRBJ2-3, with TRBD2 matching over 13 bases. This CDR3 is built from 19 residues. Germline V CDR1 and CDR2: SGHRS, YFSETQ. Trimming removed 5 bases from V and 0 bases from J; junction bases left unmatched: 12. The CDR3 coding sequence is TGCGCCAGCAGTACGACCGGGACTAGCGGGAAAGTTAGCACAGATACGCAGTATTTT. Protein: CASSTTGTSGKVSTDTQYF.

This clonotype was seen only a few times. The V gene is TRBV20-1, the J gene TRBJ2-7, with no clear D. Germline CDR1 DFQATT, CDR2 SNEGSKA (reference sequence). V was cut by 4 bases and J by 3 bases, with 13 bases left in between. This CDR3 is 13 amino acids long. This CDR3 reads CSATRPGFYEQYF. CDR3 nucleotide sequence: TGCAGTGCTACTAGACCCGGATTCTACGAGCAGTACTTC.

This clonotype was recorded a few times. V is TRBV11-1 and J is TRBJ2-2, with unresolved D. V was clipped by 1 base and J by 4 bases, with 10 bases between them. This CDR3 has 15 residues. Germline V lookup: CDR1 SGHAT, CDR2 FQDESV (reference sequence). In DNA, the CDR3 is TGTGCCAGCAGCTTAGATTCGTGGGGCACCGGGGAGCTGTTTTTT. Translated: CASSLDSWGTGELFF.

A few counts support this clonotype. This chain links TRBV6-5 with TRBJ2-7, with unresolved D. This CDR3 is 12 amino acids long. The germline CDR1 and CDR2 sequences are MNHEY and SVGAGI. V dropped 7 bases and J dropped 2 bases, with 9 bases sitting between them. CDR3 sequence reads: CASNSPTYEQYF. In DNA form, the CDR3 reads TGTGCCAGCAACTCCCCCACCTACGAGCAGTACTTC.